This TCR beta chain emerged from a study of brain T cells in children with intractable seizures. The CDR3 is made up of 13 amino acids. Per germline, CDR1 SQVTM and CDR2 ANQGSEA. Trimming at V came to 7 bases and at J to 1 base, leaving 4 bases not matched to a gene. Clones were read by immunoSEQ multiplex PCR, and TCRdb kept only the in-frame ones, dropping some. The data contain 78,000 or so clones, about 90% of them singletons. J is TRBJ1-1 and V is TRBV29-1; TRBD1 aligns across 9 bases. Sequenced material: peripheral blood, taken at surgery. This clonotype was obtained from a girl aged 2 to 9 with Rasmussen encephalitis and intractable seizures. In DNA form, the CDR3 reads TGCAGCGCACCGGGACAGGGGAACACTGAAGCTTTCTTT. It translates to CSAPGQGNTEAFF. Variable domain in full (rest from reference TRBV29-1 and TRBJ1-1): SAVISQKPSRDICQRGTSLTIQCQVDSQVTMMFWYRQQPGQSLTLIATANQGSEATYESGFVIDKFPISRPNLTFSTLTVSNMSPEDSSIYLCSAPGQGNTEAFFGQGTRLTVV.